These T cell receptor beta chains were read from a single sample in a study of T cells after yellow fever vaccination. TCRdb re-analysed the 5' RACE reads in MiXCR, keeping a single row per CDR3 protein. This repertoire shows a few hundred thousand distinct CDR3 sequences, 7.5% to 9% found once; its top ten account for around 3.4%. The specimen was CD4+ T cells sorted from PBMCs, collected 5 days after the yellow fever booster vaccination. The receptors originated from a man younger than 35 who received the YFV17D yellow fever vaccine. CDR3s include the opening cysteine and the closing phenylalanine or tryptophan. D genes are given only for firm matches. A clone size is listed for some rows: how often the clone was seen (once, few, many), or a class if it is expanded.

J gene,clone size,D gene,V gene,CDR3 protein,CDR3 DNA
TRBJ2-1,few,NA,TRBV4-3,CASSQDGLAYNEQFF,TGCGCCAGCAGCCAAGATGGGCTAGCCTACAATGAGCAGTTCTTC
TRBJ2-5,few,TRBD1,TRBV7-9,CASSSTGVNPQETQYF,TGTGCCAGCAGCTCGACAGGGGTGAATCCCCAAGAGACCCAGTACTTC
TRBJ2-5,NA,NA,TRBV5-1,CASSRAAGRSQGTQYF,TGCGCCAGCAGCAGGGCTGCGGGACGTTCCCAAGGGACCCAGTACTTC
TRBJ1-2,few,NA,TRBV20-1,CGNRDDDYGYTF,TGTGGTAACAGGGATGATGACTATGGCTACACCTTC
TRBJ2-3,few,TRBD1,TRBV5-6,CASRAGTGTDTQYF,TGTGCCAGCAGGGCCGGGACAGGAACAGATACGCAGTATTTT
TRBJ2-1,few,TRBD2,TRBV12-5,CASGLGILAGANNEQFF,TGTGCTAGTGGTTTGGGAATACTAGCGGGGGCAAACAATGAGCAGTTCTTC
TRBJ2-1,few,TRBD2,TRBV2,CASNPTSGGAYEQFF,TGTGCCAGCAACCCGACTAGCGGGGGGGCATATGAGCAGTTCTTC
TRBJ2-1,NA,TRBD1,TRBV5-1,CASSLYRGYNEQFF,TGCGCCAGCAGCTTATACAGGGGGTACAATGAGCAGTTCTTC
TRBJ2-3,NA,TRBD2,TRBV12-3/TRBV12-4,CASSSGGEGADTQYF,TGTGCCAGCAGTTCCGGAGGGGAGGGTGCAGATACGCAGTATTTT
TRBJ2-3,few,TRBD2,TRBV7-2,CASSPTSRGASTDTQYF,TGTGCCAGCAGCCCCACCTCGCGGGGGGCCTCCACAGATACGCAGTATTTT
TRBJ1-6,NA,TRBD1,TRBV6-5,CASSYYYGQGDSPLHF,TGTGCCAGCAGTTACTACTACGGACAGGGAGATTCACCCCTCCACTTT
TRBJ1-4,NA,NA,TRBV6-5,CASSYSHLGKLFF,TGTGCCAGCAGTTACTCGCATCTCGGAAAACTGTTTTTT
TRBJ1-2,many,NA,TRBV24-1,CATSDLDSRYGYTF,TGTGCCACCAGTGATCTCGACAGTCGCTATGGCTACACCTTC
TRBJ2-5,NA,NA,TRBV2,CASSGGRAFETQYF,TGTGCCAGCAGTGGGGGCAGGGCGTTTGAGACCCAGTACTTC
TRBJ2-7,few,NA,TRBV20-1,CSAGGVYEQYF,TGCAGTGCCGGAGGGGTCTACGAGCAGTACTTC
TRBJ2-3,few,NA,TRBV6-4,CASSDGGATDTQYF,TGTGCCAGCAGTGACGGGGGGGCGACAGATACGCAGTATTTT
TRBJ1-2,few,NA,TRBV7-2,CASSTRPFNYGYTF,TGTGCCAGCAGCACCCGGCCGTTTAACTATGGCTACACCTTC
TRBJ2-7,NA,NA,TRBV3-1,CASSQGLGSGPSPIEQYF,TGTGCCAGCAGCCAAGGATTGGGAAGCGGCCCTTCTCCTATCGAGCAGTACTTC
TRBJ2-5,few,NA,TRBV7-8,CASRLEGAGETQYF,TGTGCCAGCAGGCTAGAAGGGGCGGGAGAGACCCAGTACTTC
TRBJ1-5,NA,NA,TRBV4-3,CASSQGWADNQPQHF,TGCGCCAGCAGCCAAGGATGGGCTGATAATCAGCCCCAGCATTTT
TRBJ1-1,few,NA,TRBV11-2,CASSLVGADPNTEAFF,TGTGCCAGCAGCCTCGTCGGAGCAGATCCAAACACTGAAGCTTTCTTT
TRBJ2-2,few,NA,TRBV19,CASSRDGKNTGELFF,TGTGCCAGTAGTAGGGACGGGAAGAACACCGGGGAGCTGTTTTTT
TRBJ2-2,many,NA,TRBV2,CASSESQGNTGELFF,TGTGCCAGCAGTGAATCACAGGGCAACACCGGGGAGCTGTTTTTT
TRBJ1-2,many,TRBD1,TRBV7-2,CASSLEQGIYRTF,TGTGCCAGCAGCTTAGAACAGGGGATTTATCGGACCTTC
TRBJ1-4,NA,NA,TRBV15,CATTEWGLDEKLFF,TGTGCCACGACCGAGTGGGGGCTAGATGAAAAACTGTTTTTT
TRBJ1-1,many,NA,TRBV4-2,CASSHGGVSNTEAFF,TGTGCCAGCAGCCATGGAGGGGTTAGTAACACTGAAGCTTTCTTT
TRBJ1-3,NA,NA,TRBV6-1,CASSEPRSGNTIYF,TGTGCCAGCAGTGAACCCAGGTCTGGAAACACCATATATTTT
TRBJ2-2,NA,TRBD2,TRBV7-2,CASSLRSFGGGKLGGELFF,TGTGCCAGCAGCTTAAGGTCTTTCGGCGGGGGGAAGCTAGGCGGGGAGCTGTTTTTT
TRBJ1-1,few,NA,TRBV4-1,CASSQVWRNTEAFF,TGCGCCAGCAGCCAAGTTTGGCGGAACACTGAAGCTTTCTTT
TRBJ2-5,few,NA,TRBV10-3,CAISGNADQETQYF,TGTGCCATCAGTGGCAATGCAGACCAAGAGACCCAGTACTTC
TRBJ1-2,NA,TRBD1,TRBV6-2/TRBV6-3,CASSYPDRPRYGYTF,TGTGCCAGCAGTTACCCGGACAGGCCTAGGTATGGCTACACCTTC
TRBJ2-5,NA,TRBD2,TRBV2,CATKEAGETQYF,TGTGCCACCAAGGAAGCGGGGGAGACCCAGTACTTC
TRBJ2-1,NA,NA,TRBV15,CATSPRRGDSYNEQFF,TGTGCCACCAGTCCTCGAAGGGGGGACTCCTACAATGAGCAGTTCTTC
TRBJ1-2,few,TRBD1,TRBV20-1,CSAGRGVDGYTF,TGCAGTGCTGGCAGGGGGGTGGATGGCTACACCTTC
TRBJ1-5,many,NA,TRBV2,CASTFSENQPQHF,TGTGCCAGCACCTTCTCAGAGAATCAGCCCCAGCATTTT
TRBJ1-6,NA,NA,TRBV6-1,CASGGQYNSPLHF,TGTGCCAGCGGAGGACAGTATAATTCACCCCTCCACTTT
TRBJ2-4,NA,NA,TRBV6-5,CASSYTAGPEGAKNIQYF,TGTGCCAGCAGTTACACGGCAGGGCCCGAGGGGGCCAAAAACATTCAGTACTTC
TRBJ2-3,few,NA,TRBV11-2,CASSLVFGASTDTQYF,TGTGCCAGCAGCTTAGTGTTCGGTGCTAGCACAGATACGCAGTATTTT
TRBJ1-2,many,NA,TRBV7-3,CASSLDKNYGYTF,TGTGCCAGCAGCTTGGACAAGAACTATGGCTACACCTTC
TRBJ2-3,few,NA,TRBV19,CASSIDSRPSSSTDTQYF,TGTGCCAGTAGTATAGATTCTCGGCCTAGCTCTAGCACAGATACGCAGTATTTT
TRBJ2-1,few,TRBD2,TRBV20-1,CSAAPGGLYNEQFF,TGCAGTGCTGCCCCGGGGGGGCTCTACAATGAGCAGTTCTTC
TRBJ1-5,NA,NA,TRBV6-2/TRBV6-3,CASSNLGNQPQHF,TGTGCCAGCAGTAATCTAGGCAATCAGCCCCAGCATTTT
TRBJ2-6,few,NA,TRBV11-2,CASSSLRRAQTTSGANVLTF,TGTGCCAGCAGCTCCCTCAGGCGGGCCCAAACCACCTCTGGGGCCAACGTCCTGACTTTC
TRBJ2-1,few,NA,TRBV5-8,CASSGQGYSYNEQFF,TGTGCCAGCAGCGGGCAGGGCTACTCCTACAATGAGCAGTTCTTC
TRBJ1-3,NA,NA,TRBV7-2,CASSLEVPGLYSGNTIYF,TGTGCCAGCAGCTTAGAAGTCCCAGGCCTATACTCTGGAAACACCATATATTTT
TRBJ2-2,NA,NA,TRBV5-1,CASSPRQDFTGELFF,TGCGCCAGCAGCCCACGACAGGATTTCACCGGGGAGCTGTTTTTT
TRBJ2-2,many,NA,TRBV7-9,CASSYPGTPITGELFF,TGTGCCAGCAGCTATCCCGGGACACCAATCACCGGGGAGCTGTTTTTT
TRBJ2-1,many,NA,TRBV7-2,CASSPGISGEQFF,TGTGCCAGCAGCCCAGGGATAAGCGGTGAGCAGTTCTTC
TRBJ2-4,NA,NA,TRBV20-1,CSARDWGIAKNIQYF,TGCAGTGCTAGAGATTGGGGGATAGCCAAAAACATTCAGTACTTC
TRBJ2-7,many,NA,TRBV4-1,CASSQEERDNSYEQYF,TGCGCCAGCAGCCAAGAGGAGCGGGACAACTCCTACGAGCAGTACTTC
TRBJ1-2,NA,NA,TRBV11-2,CASSFPRQGLYYGYTF,TGTGCCAGCAGCTTCCCCCGGCAGGGGCTTTACTATGGCTACACCTTC